This entry describes one T cell receptor beta chain. While infection was still active, Seattle patients were enrolled and then followed longitudinally. The data were taken from a study of blood T cell repertoires in COVID-19. Whole-study context: Sites in the United States, Italy and Spain provided acute and convalescent COVID-19 samples. From T cells, B-cell-depleted T cells, or PBMCs came the material, which was cDNA or gDNA.

The CDR3 extends over 15 amino acids. After removal of 4 bases from V and 5 bases from J, the junction contained 8 bases not matched to a gene. Germline CDR1 MNHEY, CDR2 SMNVEV (reference sequence). Data came from immunoSEQ multiplex PCR; TCRdb stores just in-frame clones and leaves some out. Of about 160,000 clones listed, approximately 92% were seen once; the top ten hold roughly 12%. The chain joins TRBV27 to TRBJ2-3, with 8 bases fitting TRBD2. The source is a man younger than 30 with COVID-19, enrolled during active disease. Input material: peripheral blood. The CDR3 sequence: CASSSGLGILDTQYF. In DNA, the CDR3 is TGTGCCAGCAGTTCGGGACTAGGGATATTAGATACGCAGTATTTT.